These 28 T cell receptor beta chains were all obtained from the same sample, sequenced in a study of blood T cell repertoires in COVID-19. Measured with immunoSEQ multiplex PCR; TCRdb has only the in-frame clones, and not every one. The sample contains 150,000 to 200,000 clones, around nine tenths of which appear only once. The specimen was peripheral blood. These receptors were taken from a woman between 70 and 85 years old with COVID-19, enrolled during active disease.

CDR3 DNA sequence: TGTGCCATCAGTGAGTTTATGGTCGAGGAGACCCAGTACTTC. Translated: CAISEFMVEETQYF. The chain couples TRBV10-3 to TRBJ2-5; D remains ambiguous. Germline V gives CDR1 ENHRY, CDR2 SYGVKD. This CDR3 spans 14 amino acids. V lost 1 base, J lost 5 bases, and 11 bases lay in between.

This clone turned up a few times. J is TRBJ2-2 and V is TRBV4-3; D is ambiguous. Germline lookup yields CDR1 LGHNA and CDR2 YSLEER. The CDR3 extends over 14 amino acids. Trimming stripped 4 bases from V and 1 base from J, with 7 bases between. Here the CDR3 reads CASSLSRNTGELFF. DNA for the CDR3: TGCGCCAGCAGCCTCTCTAGGAACACCGGGGAGCTGTTTTTT.

This chain uses TRBV6-1 with TRBJ2-7; possible D gene TRBD2, 6 bases. The germline V gene encodes CDR1 MNHNS and CDR2 SASEGT. The CDR3 extends over 17 amino acids. V was cut by 3 bases and J by 2 bases, with 20 bases left in between. The CDR3 reads CASSDPGVLAGTYEQYF. DNA of the CDR3: TGTGCCAGCAGTGACCCGGGGGTACTCGCGGGCACCTACGAGCAGTACTTC.

The chain combines TRBV3-1 (or the pseudogene TRBV3-2) with TRBJ2-2; D remains unclear. Germline CDR1 LGHDT, CDR2 YNNKEL (reference sequence). The CDR3 sequence is 14 residues long. The V gene lost 1 base and the J gene lost 4 bases, with 7 bases spanning the gap. CDR3 in amino acids: CASSQGSITGELFF. In DNA form, the CDR3 reads TGTGCCAGCAGCCAAGGGAGTATCACCGGGGAGCTGTTTTTT.

With regard to this clone: A junction end diverges from the germline sequence, so it may reflect a read error. This chain uses TRBV7-7 with TRBJ2-5; maybe TRBD2 (6 bases). Germline V lookup: CDR1 SSHAT, CDR2 FNYEAQ (reference sequence). This CDR3 contains 15 residues. The CDR3 bases are TGTGCTAGCAGCGAAATATTTGGCGGGAAAGAGACCCAGTACTTC. It yields the protein CASSEIFGGKETQYF.

The chain is built from TRBV7-2 and TRBJ1-1; 9 bases map to TRBD1. The CDR3 covers 18 residues. Germline CDR1 and CDR2: SGHTA and FQGNSA. The V gene end was trimmed by 1 base and the J gene end by 4 bases; junction bases not matched to a gene: 13. The CDR3 nucleotides are TGTGCCAGCAGCTTAGGTTTGGGGAACAGGGGGCCAGGCACTGAAGCTTTCTTT. Protein product: CASSLGLGNRGPGTEAFF. Drawing the rest from reference TRBV7-2 and TRBJ1-1, the complete variable domain is GAGVSQSPSNKVTEKGKDVELRCDPISGHTALYWYRQSLGQGLEFLIYFQGNSAPDKSGLPSDRFSAERTGGSVSTLTIQRTQQEDSAVYLCASSLGLGNRGPGTEAFFGQGTRLTVV.

This rearrangement joins TRBV6-5 to TRBJ1-4, with 10 bases identical to TRBD1. The trim removed 7 bases at V and 4 bases at J, leaving 6 bases unmatched. CDR1 and CDR2 from the germline V gene are MNHEY and SVGAGI. The CDR3 runs to 15 residues. CDR3 nucleotides: TGTGCCAGCACCCTGGGACAGGGGAATAATGAAAAACTGTTTTTT. Protein product: CASTLGQGNNEKLFF.

The chain recombines TRBV4-1 with TRBJ2-7; D ambiguous. V dropped 2 bases and J dropped 3 bases, with 8 bases sitting between them. The CDR3 runs 13 residues. The germline CDR1 and CDR2 sequences are MGHRA and YSYEKL. The chain's CDR3 is CASSQIPSYEQYF. CDR3 in DNA: TGCGCCAGCAGCCAAATCCCCAGCTACGAGCAGTACTTC.

V gene TRBV6-4 combines with J gene TRBJ1-5, with D unclear. Germline values: CDR1 MRHNA, CDR2 SNTAGT. The CDR3 length is 14 residues. Deletions cut 10 bases from V and 4 bases from J, with 17 bases between. CDR3 protein: CAMLPGSQNQPQHF. The CDR3 nucleotides read TGTGCCATGTTACCTGGCAGTCAAAATCAGCCCCAGCATTTT.

This sequence joins TRBV15 and TRBJ2-1; D uncertain. The V and J ends lost 6 bases and 2 bases respectively, with 5 bases between them. The length of the CDR3 is 12 residues. Germline CDR1 is LNHNV and CDR2 is YYDKDF (reference sequence). CDR3 amino acids: CATRQTYNEQFF. As DNA, the CDR3 is TGTGCCACCAGACAGACCTACAATGAGCAGTTCTTC.

The chain employs TRBV12-3 or TRBV12-4 and TRBJ1-2; D gene ambiguous. V lost 8 bases and J 1 base, leaving 8 bases between the germline ends. The CDR3 totals 12 residues. CDR3 nucleotide sequence: TGTGCCAGCGGAGATTTTAACTATGGCTACACCTTC. This sequence encodes CASGDFNYGYTF.

The J gene is TRBJ2-5, the V gene TRBV6-5; 8 positions match TRBD2. Germline V gives CDR1 MNHEY, CDR2 SVGAGI. The CDR3 sequence is 14 residues long. V trimming: 5 bases; J trimming: 2 bases; junction bases outside the gene matches: 4. The DNA of the CDR3 is TGTGCCAGCAGTAAACTAGCGGATCAAGAGACCCAGTACTTC. This encodes CASSKLADQETQYF.

This clone has only one observation. The gene calls are TRBV25-1 and TRBJ2-3, with TRBD2 identical over 11 bases. This CDR3 contains 16 residues. Unmatched junction bases numbered 3, after V lost 1 base and J lost 3 bases. Germline lookup yields CDR1 MGHDK and CDR2 SYGVNS. Written as DNA, the CDR3 is TGTGCCAGCAGTGAATCCCTAGCGGGAGGTACAGATACGCAGTATTTT. Translation: CASSESLAGGTDTQYF.

The chain links TRBV12-3 or TRBV12-4 to TRBJ2-7; 10 bases line up with TRBD1. V shed 7 bases and J 7 bases; nucleotides not matched to a gene: 7. The CDR3 has 13 amino acids. The CDR3: CASTGTGDYEQYF. The CDR3 coding sequence is TGTGCCAGCACCGGGACAGGGGATTATGAGCAGTACTTC.

This clone appeared once. This rearrangement joins TRBV19 to TRBJ2-7, with 10 bases lining up with TRBD1. The V gene end was trimmed by 5 bases and the J gene end by 1 base; junction bases not matched to a gene: 5. Germline CDR1 reads LNHDA; CDR2 reads SQIVND (reference sequence). This CDR3 has 15 residues. The CDR3 DNA reads TGTGCCAGTAGTGCAGCGGGACAGGGGTCCTACGAGCAGTACTTC. It yields the protein CASSAAGQGSYEQYF.

The chain has TRBV28 and TRBJ2-7; TRBD1 might be the D (6 bases). Trimming took 6 bases from V and 5 from J, leaving 17 bases between them. The CDR3 runs to 14 residues. Germline loops: CDR1 MDHEN, CDR2 SYDVKM. CDR3 nucleotides: TGTGCCAGCAGATTCGGACAGTCCGGGGACGAGCAGTACTTC. It encodes CASRFGQSGDEQYF.

The CDR3 DNA is TGTGCCAGCAGCTTAGCAGCACAGGGACAGCCCCAGCATTTT. Amino acids: CASSLAAQGQPQHF. The chain employs TRBV7-2 and TRBJ1-5; D possibly corresponds to TRBD1 (6 bases). Trimming removed 0 bases from V and 7 bases from J, with 10 bases in between. The CDR3 spans 14 residues. Germline CDR1 and CDR2: SGHTA and FQGNSA.

This chain joins TRBV30 and TRBJ1-5; D is uncertain. This CDR3 has 13 residues. Trimming removed 3 bases from V and 5 bases from J, with 11 bases in between. CDR1 GTSNPN and CDR2 SVGIG come from the germline V gene (reference sequence). CDR3 DNA sequence: TGTGCCTGGAGCGACGACATTTATCAGCCCCAGCATTTT. This translates into CAWSDDIYQPQHF.

This chain connects TRBV5-1 to TRBJ2-3; D possibly corresponds to TRBD1 (5 bases). The CDR3 contains 15 residues. V lost 2 bases to trimming and J lost 1 base, with 11 bases between them. Looked up from germline, CDR1 is SGHRS and CDR2 is YFSETQ. This CDR3 is CASSFQGWGTDTQYF. The CDR3 DNA sequence: TGCGCCAGCAGCTTCCAGGGATGGGGCACAGATACGCAGTATTTT.

V gene TRBV28 combines with J gene TRBJ1-3; D is ambiguous. The CDR3 runs to 15 residues. V was shortened by 3 bases and J by 0 bases, with 9 bases between the two germline ends. Germline V CDR1 and CDR2: MDHEN, SYDVKM. In nucleotides, the CDR3 is TGTGCCAGCAGTTTTTATAGAAGCTCTGGAAACACCATATATTTT. This sequence encodes CASSFYRSSGNTIYF.

Only a few counts were recorded for this clone. The chain has TRBV6-4 and TRBJ2-3; D is unresolved. Trimming stripped 2 bases from V and 0 bases from J, with 9 bases between. CDR1 and CDR2 from the germline V gene are MRHNA and SNTAGT. This CDR3 has 15 residues. CDR3 in amino acids: CASSDNPVSTDTQYF. The CDR3 coding sequence is TGTGCCAGCAGTGACAACCCGGTAAGCACAGATACGCAGTATTTT.

The V call is TRBV5-1, the J call TRBJ1-1; D is perhaps TRBD1 (5 bases). In germline, CDR1 is SGHRS, CDR2 YFSETQ. The CDR3 consists of 14 residues. Trimming removed 4 bases at V and 4 bases at J, with 14 bases between. The CDR3 DNA is TGCGCCAGCAGCCCGGACATAACTTTCACTGAAGCTTTCTTT. Translating it yields CASSPDITFTEAFF.

This chain connects TRBV6-6 to TRBJ1-2; 9 bases match TRBD1. The CDR3 has 14 residues. Germline V gene data show CDR1 as MNHNY and CDR2 as SVGAGI (reference sequence). The J segment lost 4 bases and the V segment lost 7 bases, leaving 7 bases of the junction unmatched. The CDR3 nucleotides read TGTGCCAGCAATTCACAGGGGGCCATCTATGGCTACACCTTC. Residues: CASNSQGAIYGYTF.

The rearrangement joins TRBV28 to TRBJ2-7, with TRBD1 matching 9 bases. Trimming at V came to 7 bases and at J to 2 bases, leaving 6 bases not matched to a gene. The CDR3 is made up of 14 amino acids. The germline V gene encodes CDR1 MDHEN and CDR2 SYDVKM. CDR3: CASTKTGGTYEQYF. The CDR3 DNA reads as TGTGCCAGCACCAAGACAGGGGGAACCTACGAGCAGTACTTC.

The chain recombines TRBV6-6 with TRBJ1-1; D might be TRBD1 (6 bases). In germline, CDR1 is MNHNY, CDR2 SVGAGI (reference sequence). V lost 5 bases and J 4 bases, leaving 8 bases between the germline ends. The CDR3 is 12 residues long. The CDR3 region has the DNA TGTGCCAGCAGTGTAGGGGGCACTGAAGCTTTCTTT. The encoded protein is CASSVGGTEAFF.

This rearrangement joins TRBV6-1 to TRBJ1-2, with D possibly matching TRBD1 (5 bases). The germline V gene has CDR1 MNHNS and CDR2 SASEGT. V gave up 0 bases and J gave up 4 bases, with 12 bases separating them. The CDR3 totals 15 residues. CDR3 coding DNA: TGTGCCAGCAGTGAAGCCCAGGGAGGCACCTATGGCTACACCTTC. Its protein product is CASSEAQGGTYGYTF.

Only one count was recorded for this clone. This chain uses TRBV20-1 with TRBJ2-5, with D maybe TRBD2 (5 bases). Germline-derived CDR1 and CDR2 are DFQATT and SNEGSKA (reference sequence). Trimming took 3 bases from V and 3 from J, leaving 14 bases between them. There are 14 residues in the CDR3. The CDR3 DNA sequence: TGCAGTGCTAGTATGGGAGACGGTAAAGAGACCCAGTACTTC. This translates into CSASMGDGKETQYF.

The V and J genes are TRBV6-5 and TRBJ2-7, with D perhaps TRBD2 (6 bases). Trimming cost V 8 bases and J 4 bases, with 18 bases left between them. CDR1 is MNHEY and CDR2 is SVGAGI in the germline V gene. This CDR3 region has 14 residues. The CDR3 DNA sequence: TGTGCCAGCCGGGCCTGGGAGGCGTTTTACGAGCAGTACTTC. It encodes CASRAWEAFYEQYF.